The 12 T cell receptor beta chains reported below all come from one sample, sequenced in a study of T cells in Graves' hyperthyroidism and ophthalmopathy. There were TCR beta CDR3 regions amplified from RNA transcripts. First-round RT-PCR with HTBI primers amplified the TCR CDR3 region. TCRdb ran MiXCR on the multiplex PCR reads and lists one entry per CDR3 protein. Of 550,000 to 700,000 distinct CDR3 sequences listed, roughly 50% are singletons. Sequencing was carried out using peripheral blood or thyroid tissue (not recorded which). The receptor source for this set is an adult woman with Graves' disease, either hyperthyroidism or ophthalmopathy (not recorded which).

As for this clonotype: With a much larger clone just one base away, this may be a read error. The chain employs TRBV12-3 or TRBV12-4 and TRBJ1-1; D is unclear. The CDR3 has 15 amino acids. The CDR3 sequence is CASKPGRHLNTETFF. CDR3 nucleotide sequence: TGTGCCAGCAAACCCGGGAGGCACCTGAACACTGAAACTTTCTTT.

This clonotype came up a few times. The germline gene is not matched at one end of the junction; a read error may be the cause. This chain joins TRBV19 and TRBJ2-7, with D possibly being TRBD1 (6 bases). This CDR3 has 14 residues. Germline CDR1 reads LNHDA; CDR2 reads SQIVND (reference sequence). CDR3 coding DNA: TGTGCCAGTAGTATACAGGGGACGACTTACGGGCAGTACTTC. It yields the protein CASSIQGTTYGQYF.

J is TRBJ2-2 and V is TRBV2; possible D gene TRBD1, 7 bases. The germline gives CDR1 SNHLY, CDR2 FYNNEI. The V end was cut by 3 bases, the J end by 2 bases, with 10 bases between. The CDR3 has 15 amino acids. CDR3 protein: CASSDRGVNTGELFF. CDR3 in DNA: TGTGCCAGCAGTGACAGGGGGGTCAACACCGGGGAGCTGTTTTTT. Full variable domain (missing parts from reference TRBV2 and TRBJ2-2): EPEVTQTPSHQVTQMGQEVILRCVPISNHLYFYWYRQILGQKVEFLVSFYNNEISEKSEIFDDQFSVERPDGSNFTLKIRSTKLEDSAMYFCASSDRGVNTGELFFGEGSRLTVL.

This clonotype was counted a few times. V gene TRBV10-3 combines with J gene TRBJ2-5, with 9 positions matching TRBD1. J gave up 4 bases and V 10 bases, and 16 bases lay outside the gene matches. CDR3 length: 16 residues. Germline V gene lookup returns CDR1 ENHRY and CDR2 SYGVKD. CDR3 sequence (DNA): TGTGCCAGCTCACCCGGGACAGGGACTGGGCGAGAGACCCAGTACTTC. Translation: CASSPGTGTGRETQYF.

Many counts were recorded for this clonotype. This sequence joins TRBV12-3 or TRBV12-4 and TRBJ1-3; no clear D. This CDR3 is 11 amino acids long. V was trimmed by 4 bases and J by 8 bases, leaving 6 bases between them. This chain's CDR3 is CASSYADTIYF. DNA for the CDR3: TGTGCCAGCAGTTACGCGGACACCATATATTTT.

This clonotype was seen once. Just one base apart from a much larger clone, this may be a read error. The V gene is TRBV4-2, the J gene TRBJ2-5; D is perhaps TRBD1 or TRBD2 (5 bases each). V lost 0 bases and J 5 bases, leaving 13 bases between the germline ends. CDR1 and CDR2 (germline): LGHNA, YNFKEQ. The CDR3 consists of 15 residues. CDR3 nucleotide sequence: TGTGCCAGCAGCCAAGAGTCCTGGGGGTGGGAGACCCAGTACTTC. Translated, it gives CASSQESWGWETQYF.

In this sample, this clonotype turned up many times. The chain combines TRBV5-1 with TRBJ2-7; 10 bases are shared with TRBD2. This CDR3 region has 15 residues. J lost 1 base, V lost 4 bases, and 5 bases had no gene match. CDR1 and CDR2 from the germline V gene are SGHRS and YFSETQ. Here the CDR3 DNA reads TGCGCCAGCAGCCGCGGGACTAGCGAATCCTACGAGCAGTACTTC. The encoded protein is CASSRGTSESYEQYF.

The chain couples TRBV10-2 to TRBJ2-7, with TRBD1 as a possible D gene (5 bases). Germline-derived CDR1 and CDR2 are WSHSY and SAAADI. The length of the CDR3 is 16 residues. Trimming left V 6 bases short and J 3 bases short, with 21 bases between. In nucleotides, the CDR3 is TGCGCCAGCAGGGACGGCGATGGGGCCGGGCTCTACGAGCAGTACTTC. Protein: CASRDGDGAGLYEQYF.

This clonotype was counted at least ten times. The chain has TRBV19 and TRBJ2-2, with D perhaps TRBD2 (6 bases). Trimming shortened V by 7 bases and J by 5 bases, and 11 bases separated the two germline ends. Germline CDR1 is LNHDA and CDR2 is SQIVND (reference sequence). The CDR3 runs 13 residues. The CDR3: CASTDRGTGELFF. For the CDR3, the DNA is TGTGCCAGTACAGACCGGGGGACCGGGGAGCTGTTTTTT.

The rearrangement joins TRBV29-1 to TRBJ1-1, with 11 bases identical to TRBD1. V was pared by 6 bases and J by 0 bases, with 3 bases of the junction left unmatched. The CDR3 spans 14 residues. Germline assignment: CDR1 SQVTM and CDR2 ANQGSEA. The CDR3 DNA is TGCAGCGTCCGGACAGGGGGCCTGAACACTGAAGCTTTCTTT. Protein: CSVRTGGLNTEAFF. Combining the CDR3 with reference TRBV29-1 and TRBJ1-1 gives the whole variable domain SAVISQKPSRDICQRGTSLTIQCQVDSQVTMMFWYRQQPGQSLTLIATANQGSEATYESGFVIDKFPISRPNLTFSTLTVSNMSPEDSSIYLCSVRTGGLNTEAFFGQGTRLTVV.

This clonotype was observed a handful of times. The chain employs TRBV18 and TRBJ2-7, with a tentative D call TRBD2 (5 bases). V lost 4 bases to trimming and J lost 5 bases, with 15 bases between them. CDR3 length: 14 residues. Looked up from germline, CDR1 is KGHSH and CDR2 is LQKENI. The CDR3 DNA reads TGTGCCAGCTCACTTTCCGGGGTTCGTGACGAGCAGTACTTC. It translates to CASSLSGVRDEQYF.

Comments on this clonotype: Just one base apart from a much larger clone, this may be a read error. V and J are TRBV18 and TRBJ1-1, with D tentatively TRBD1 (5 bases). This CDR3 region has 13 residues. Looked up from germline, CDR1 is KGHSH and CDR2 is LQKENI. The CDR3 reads CASPPQGGTEAFF. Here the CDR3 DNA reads TGTGCCAGCCCACCGCAGGGTGGAACTGAAGCTTTCTTT.